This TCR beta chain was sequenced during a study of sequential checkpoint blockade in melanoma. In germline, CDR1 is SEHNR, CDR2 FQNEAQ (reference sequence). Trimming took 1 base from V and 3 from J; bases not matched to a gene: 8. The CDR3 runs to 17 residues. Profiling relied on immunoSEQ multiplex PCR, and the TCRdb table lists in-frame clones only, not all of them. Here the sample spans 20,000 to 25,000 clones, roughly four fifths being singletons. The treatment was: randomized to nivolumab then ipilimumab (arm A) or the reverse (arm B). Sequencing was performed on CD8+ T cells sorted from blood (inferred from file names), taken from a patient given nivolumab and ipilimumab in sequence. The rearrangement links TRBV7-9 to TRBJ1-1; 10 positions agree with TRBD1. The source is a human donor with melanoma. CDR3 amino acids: CASSLVGTGEGDTEAFF. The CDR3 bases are TGTGCCAGCAGCTTAGTAGGGACAGGGGAGGGAGACACTGAAGCTTTCTTT. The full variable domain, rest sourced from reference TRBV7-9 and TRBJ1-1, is DTGVSQNPRHKITKRGQNVTFRCDPISEHNRLYWYRQTLGQGPEFLTYFQNEAQLEKSRLLSDRFSAERPKGSFSTLEIQRTEQGDSAMYLCASSLVGTGEGDTEAFFGQGTRLTVV.